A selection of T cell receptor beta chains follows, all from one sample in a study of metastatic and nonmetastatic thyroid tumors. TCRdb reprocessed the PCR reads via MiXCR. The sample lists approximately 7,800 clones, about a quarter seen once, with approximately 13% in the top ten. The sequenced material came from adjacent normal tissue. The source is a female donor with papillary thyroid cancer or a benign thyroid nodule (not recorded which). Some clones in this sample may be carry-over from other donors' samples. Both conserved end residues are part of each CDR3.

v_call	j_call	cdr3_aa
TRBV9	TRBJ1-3	CASSEGGALGGNTIYF
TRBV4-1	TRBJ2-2	CASSQPGGTGTGELFF
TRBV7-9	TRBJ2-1	CASSYPSGSYEQFF
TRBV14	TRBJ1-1	CASSPSQAGLDTEAFF
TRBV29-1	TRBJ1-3	CSVEVTVGTIYF
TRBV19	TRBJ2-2	CASSINWGVSELFF
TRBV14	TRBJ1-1	CASSKRQGTETEAFF
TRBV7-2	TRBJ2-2	CASSFPTGTSNTGELFF
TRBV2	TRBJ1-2	CASTRDGSLGTF
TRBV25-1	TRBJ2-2	CASSESTSMGQGAENTGELFF
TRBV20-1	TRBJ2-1	CSASLGGGAVEQFF
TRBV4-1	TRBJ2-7	CASSQDATPHEQYF
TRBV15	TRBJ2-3	CATSREGGSASTSTDTQYF
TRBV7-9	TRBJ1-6	CASSLESSYNSPLHF
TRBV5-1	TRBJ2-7	CASGHTGGLVQYF
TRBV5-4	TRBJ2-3	CASSLVKRGEDTQYF
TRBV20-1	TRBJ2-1	CSAISGTSVYNEQFF
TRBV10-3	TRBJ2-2	CAISGRTGNTGELFF